This paragraph covers one T cell receptor (beta chain) sequence. All enrollees were roughly 18 to 95 years old and from some 24 US areas. These data are taken from a study of blood T cell repertoires in COVID-19. Overall study: Whether acute or convalescent, the COVID-19 samples came from the United States, Italy and Spain.

As handled by the study authors: Counts of nucleated cells, estimated from reference gene primer amplification, were obtained. The table came from immunoSEQ multiplex PCR; TCRdb's copy has only in-frame clones and leaves some out. D and trimming come from the DNA, and the V and J calls and clone size come from that table. Of about 86,000 clones in the sample, approximately 90% were seen once. Germline CDR1 and CDR2: SGHTA and FQGNSA. The germline V and J ends were trimmed by 4 bases and 4 bases, with 10 bases remaining between them. The length of the CDR3 is 13 residues. This rearrangement joins TRBV7-2 to TRBJ1-2; weak D call: TRBD1 (6 bases). Specimen: PBMCs or T cells enriched from blood (not recorded which). The clonotype was recovered from a woman aged 45-60 years with acute COVID-19. This chain's CDR3 is CASSSGQRYGYTF. The CDR3 DNA reads as TGTGCCAGCAGCTCCGGACAGCGCTATGGCTACACCTTC.